Below are 26 T cell receptor beta chains sequenced from a single sample in a study of shared clonotypes between healthy human individuals. The protocol was immunoSEQ multiplex PCR, while the TCRdb copy is restricted to in-frame clones and leaves out a portion. The sample records about 2.1 million clones, about 93% being singletons. Terminally differentiated effector memory CD45RA+ cells were excluded from the naive CD8 cells, which were CD45RO-negative and positively selected for CCR7. The sample taken for sequencing was naive CD8+ T cells from PBMCs. The source is a young man in good health. Some clones in this sample may be carry-over from other donors' samples.

The gene calls are TRBV9 and TRBJ2-7, with 8 positions matching TRBD2. The CDR3 consists of 14 residues. Germline V CDR1 and CDR2: SGDLS, YYNGEE. With V trimmed by 3 bases and J by 5 bases, 7 bases remained unmatched. This chain's CDR3 is CASSGWAGGNEQYF. CDR3 bases: TGTGCCAGCAGCGGATGGGCGGGAGGCAACGAGCAGTACTTC. Full variable domain (outside the CDR3, taken from reference TRBV9 and TRBJ2-7): DSGVTQTPKHLITATGQRVTLRCSPRSGDLSVYWYQQSLDQGLQFLIQYYNGEERAKGNILERFSAQQFPDLHSELNLSSLELGDSALYFCASSGWAGGNEQYFGPGTRLTVT.

The rearrangement links TRBV6-5 to TRBJ2-1; the match to TRBD1 covers 8 bases. Germline V gene lookup returns CDR1 MNHEY and CDR2 SVGAGI. V dropped 2 bases and J dropped 8; count of bases not matched to a gene: 8. The CDR3 runs 15 residues. The CDR3 coding sequence is TGTGCCAGCAGTTACCCAGGACAGGGAATGTATGAGCAGTTCTTC. It yields the protein CASSYPGQGMYEQFF.

The rearrangement uses TRBV28 and TRBJ1-2, with TRBD1 matching over 7 bases. Looked up from germline, CDR1 is MDHEN and CDR2 is SYDVKM. This CDR3 spans 16 amino acids. The junction had 7 bases not matched to a gene; V was cut back by 3 bases and J by 0 bases. The CDR3, as DNA: TGTGCCAGCAGTTTTTATGGGACAGAAGCTAACTATGGCTACACCTTC. Translating gives CASSFYGTEANYGYTF.

This clone was recorded only once. The chain recombines TRBV19 with TRBJ2-3; 8 bases map to TRBD1. After removal of 5 bases from V and 6 bases from J, the junction contained 4 bases not matched to a gene. Germline lookup yields CDR1 LNHDA and CDR2 SQIVND (reference sequence). The CDR3 is made up of 13 amino acids. The CDR3 DNA reads as TGTGCCAGTAGTGACAGGGGATCGGATACGCAGTATTTT. The encoded protein is CASSDRGSDTQYF.

J is TRBJ2-1 and V is TRBV2; D not resolved. V was cut by 2 bases and J by 10 bases, with 15 bases left in between. Germline CDR1 reads SNHLY; CDR2 reads FYNNEI. The CDR3 consists of 14 residues. The CDR3 DNA follows: TGTGCCAGCAGTGAACGTCCCCACTCGGAGGAGCAGTTCTTC. It is translated as CASSERPHSEEQFF.

The chain uses TRBV27 and TRBJ2-2; D gene ambiguous. Germline V gene sequence: CDR1 MNHEY, CDR2 SMNVEV (reference sequence). This CDR3 spans 14 amino acids. With 5 bases removed from V and 1 base from J, the gap between germline ends came to 8 bases. The CDR3 loop is CASSIPQNTGELFF. CDR3 DNA sequence: TGTGCCAGCAGTATCCCACAGAACACCGGGGAGCTGTTTTTT.

The chain links TRBV4-3 to TRBJ2-2; D unresolved. The CDR3 covers 15 residues. Germline CDR1 LGHNA, CDR2 YSLEER. V was pared by 2 bases and J by 6 bases, with 13 bases between. In DNA form, the CDR3 reads TGCGCCAGCAGCCAATCAAGTGGGGTCCCCGGGGAGCTGTTTTTT. Amino acids: CASSQSSGVPGELFF.

The CDR3 nucleotides read TGTGCCAGCAGTTTACCCGAATCTATTAATCAGCCCCAGCATTTT. Amino acids: CASSLPESINQPQHF. The chain couples TRBV28 to TRBJ1-5; no clear D. Germline CDR1 is MDHEN and CDR2 is SYDVKM. The CDR3 sequence is 15 residues long. The germline V and J ends were trimmed by 2 bases and 4 bases, with 12 bases remaining between them.

This chain connects TRBV10-3 to TRBJ2-7; D is uncertain. V was cut by 2 bases and J by 1 base, with 9 bases left in between. From germline, CDR1 is ENHRY and CDR2 SYGVKD. The CDR3 extends over 14 amino acids. This CDR3 is CAISETTVSYEQYF. The CDR3, as DNA: TGTGCCATCAGTGAGACGACGGTGTCCTACGAGCAGTACTTC.

The rearrangement links TRBV5-1 to TRBJ2-7; 7 bases map to TRBD1. The J segment lost 6 bases and the V segment lost 5 bases, leaving 11 bases of the junction unmatched. The CDR3 spans 14 residues. The V gene's germline CDR1 is SGHRS and CDR2 YFSETQ. CDR3 loop: CASRSDRAFVEQYF. CDR3 nucleotide sequence: TGCGCCAGCAGAAGCGACAGGGCGTTTGTCGAGCAGTACTTC.

The chain uses TRBV5-1 and TRBJ2-1; possibly TRBD2 for D (7 bases). CDR1 SGHRS and CDR2 YFSETQ come from the germline V gene. Trimming took off 4 bases at V and 8 bases at J, with 22 bases between the two ends. This CDR3 region has 16 residues. The CDR3 DNA reads as TGCGCCAGCAGCCCGGGGAGGGACATAGCTCTCCATGAGCAGTTCTTC. Residues: CASSPGRDIALHEQFF.

The V and J genes are TRBV4-1 and TRBJ1-1, with D possibly matching TRBD1 (6 bases). Germline-derived CDR1 and CDR2 are MGHRA and YSYEKL. The CDR3 spans 18 residues. The V gene lost 0 bases and the J gene lost 4 bases, with 21 bases spanning the gap. The CDR3 here is CASSQDHWGAPLGTEAFF. Written as DNA, the CDR3 is TGCGCCAGCAGCCAAGATCACTGGGGGGCGCCCCTGGGCACTGAAGCTTTCTTT.

The chain recombines TRBV29-1 with TRBJ2-7, with D possibly being TRBD1 (6 bases). Between the trimmed V and J ends, which lost 6 bases and 1 base, there was a span of 13 bases. This CDR3 has 13 residues. Germline CDR1 reads SQVTM; CDR2 reads ANQGSEA. The DNA for the CDR3 is TGCAGCGTCCATTCGGGACAATCCTACGAGCAGTACTTC. Translated, it gives CSVHSGQSYEQYF.

The chain carries TRBV27 and TRBJ2-1; 8 bases are a match to TRBD1. The V and J ends lost 5 bases and 8 bases, in that order; junction bases with no gene match: 5. This CDR3 has 13 residues. Per germline, CDR1 MNHEY and CDR2 SMNVEV (reference sequence). CDR3 DNA: TGTGCCAGCAGTGCGTACAGGGGGTATGAGCAGTTCTTC. Its translation is CASSAYRGYEQFF.

About this clone: Germline and junction disagree at one end, which may indicate a read error. The V call is TRBV7-8, the J call TRBJ2-3, with 7 bases matching TRBD2. Germline lookup yields CDR1 SGHVS and CDR2 FQNEAQ. The CDR3 totals 18 residues. DNA for the CDR3: TGTACCAGCAGACGTGTACCGGGACTACAGACGAGGACAGATACGCAGTATTTT. Translating it yields CTSRRVPGLQTRTDTQYF.

The chain carries TRBV7-2 and TRBJ2-3; 10 bases map to TRBD2. Germline CDR1 SGHTA, CDR2 FQGNSA. This CDR3 comprises 13 residues. V shed 5 bases and J 6 bases; nucleotides not matched to a gene: 2. The CDR3 coding sequence is TGTGCCAGCAGCCGTAGCGGGAGGGATACGCAGTATTTT. Its translation: CASSRSGRDTQYF.

The chain carries TRBV27 and TRBJ1-5; the D gene is possibly TRBD1 (6 bases). The germline CDR1 and CDR2 sequences are MNHEY and SMNVEV (reference sequence). The CDR3 has 15 amino acids. The V end lost 4 bases, the J end lost 2 bases, and 12 bases lay between the germline ends. The CDR3: CASSWGAKGNQPQHF. DNA for the CDR3: TGTGCCAGCAGTTGGGGGGCGAAGGGCAATCAGCCCCAGCATTTT.

A single count supports this clone. This chain uses TRBV7-8 with TRBJ2-7; TRBD2 aligns across 7 bases. The CDR3 covers 14 residues. Germline CDR1 and CDR2: SGHVS and FQNEAQ. The junction had 7 bases not matched to a gene; V was cut back by 5 bases and J by 3 bases. CDR3 coding DNA: TGTGCCAGCAGCGGCCGGGACTACCGCTACGAGCAGTACTTC. Translating gives CASSGRDYRYEQYF.

V and J are TRBV5-5 and TRBJ1-5, with unresolved D. This CDR3 is built from 15 residues. V lost 2 bases and J lost 0, with 9 bases in between. Germline lookup yields CDR1 SGHKS and CDR2 YYEKEE (reference sequence). The CDR3, as DNA: TGTGCCAGCAGCTTTATGGCACCTAGCAATCAGCCCCAGCATTTT. Its protein product is CASSFMAPSNQPQHF.

The genes are TRBV11-2 and TRBJ2-1, with 7 nucleotides matching TRBD2. V lost 1 base, J lost 5 bases, and 5 bases stayed unmatched. The CDR3 sequence is 15 residues long. Germline CDR1 and CDR2: SGHAT and FQNNGV. The CDR3: CASSLGAGFNNEQFF. Written as DNA, the CDR3 is TGTGCCAGCAGCTTAGGAGCGGGATTCAACAATGAGCAGTTCTTC.

The chain couples TRBV19 to TRBJ1-5; D is ambiguous. This CDR3 is 16 amino acids long. Germline V gives CDR1 LNHDA, CDR2 SQIVND (reference sequence). Trimming pared 7 bases from V and 2 bases from J, leaving 18 bases between. CDR3 DNA: TGTGCCAGTAACACGTGGGCAGGCCCGGGCAATCAGCCCCAGCATTTT. Translating gives CASNTWAGPGNQPQHF. Complete variable domain (other parts from reference TRBV19 and TRBJ1-5): DGGITQSPKYLFRKEGQNVTLSCEQNLNHDAMYWYRQDPGQGLRLIYYSQIVNDFQKGDIAEGYSVSREKKESFPLTVTSAQKNPTAFYLCASNTWAGPGNQPQHFGDGTRLSIL.

This clone was observed once. The J gene is TRBJ2-7, the V gene TRBV10-3; 8 bases are shared with TRBD2. This CDR3 region has 15 residues. V shed 2 bases and J 2 bases; nucleotides not matched to a gene: 5. CDR1 is ENHRY and CDR2 is SYGVKD in the germline V gene. For the CDR3, the DNA is TGTGCCATCAGTGAGCTAACTAGCGGTACCTACGAGCAGTACTTC. Translation: CAISELTSGTYEQYF.

The chain recombines TRBV15 with TRBJ1-1, with unresolved D. Germline-derived CDR1 and CDR2 are LNHNV and YYDKDF (reference sequence). The CDR3 length is 14 residues. Trimming took 5 bases from V and 5 from J, leaving 15 bases between them. The CDR3 coding sequence is TGTGCCACCAGCCCCCTAGAGGGAGAGACTGAAGCTTTCTTT. It translates to CATSPLEGETEAFF.

J is TRBJ2-3 and V is TRBV7-4; D may be TRBD1 (6 bases). The CDR3 loop spans 16 amino acids. V lost 5 bases, J lost 2 bases, and 17 bases lay in between. The germline V gene encodes CDR1 SGHVT and CDR2 SQSDAQ. The CDR3 here is CASSRYRALLTDTQYF. CDR3 in DNA: TGTGCCAGCAGCCGTTACAGGGCGCTCCTCACAGATACGCAGTATTTT.

V usage is TRBV4-1 and J usage is TRBJ2-1; 7 positions match TRBD2. V was pared by 3 bases and J by 5 bases, with 10 bases of the junction left unmatched. The CDR3 consists of 16 residues. Germline V gene data show CDR1 as MGHRA and CDR2 as YSYEKL. In DNA form, the CDR3 reads TGCGCCAGCAGCCAGCGAGGAAGCGGGGCACACAATGAGCAGTTCTTC. It codes for CASSQRGSGAHNEQFF.

The CDR3 loop reads CASSSRNRGVPYNEQFF. The CDR3 region has the DNA TGTGCCAGCAGCAGTCGGAACAGGGGGGTCCCCTACAATGAGCAGTTCTTC. The V call is TRBV9, the J call TRBJ2-1; TRBD1 aligns across 8 bases. CDR3 size: 17 residues. Germline-derived CDR1 and CDR2 are SGDLS and YYNGEE. With 4 bases clipped from V and 2 bases from J, the junction kept 11 bases outside the gene matches.